These 18 T cell receptor beta chains originate from one sample sequenced in a study of early T cells in non-severe SARS-CoV-2 infection. TCRdb fed the 5' RACE reads into MiXCR, producing one record per CDR3 protein. The table lists fewer than 80,000 distinct CDR3 sequences, less than 15% of them singletons. Sequenced material: whole blood. The receptors come from an adult who was a healthcare worker with PCR-confirmed SARS-CoV-2 infection or an uninfected control (not recorded which).

This clonotype has a count of ten or more. The chain joins TRBV12-3 or TRBV12-4 to TRBJ1-5, with 7 bases lining up with TRBD1. Unmatched junction bases numbered 2, after V lost 1 base and J lost 5 bases. The CDR3 covers 14 residues. CDR3 region: CASSLGQGDQPQHF. Written as DNA, the CDR3 is TGTGCCAGCAGTTTAGGGCAGGGGGATCAGCCCCAGCATTTT.

This clonotype was seen more than once but under ten times. The V call is TRBV9, the J call TRBJ2-1, with TRBD1 matching 8 bases. CDR3 length equals 14 residues. CDR1 and CDR2 (germline): SGDLS, YYNGEE. The V gene end was trimmed by 2 bases and the J gene end by 6 bases; junction bases not matched to a gene: 4. The CDR3 coding sequence is TGTGCCAGCAGCGTGACAGGGGACAGCAATGAGCAGTTCTTC. Residues: CASSVTGDSNEQFF.

This clonotype was seen a few times. V and J are TRBV3-1 and TRBJ2-1, with TRBD2 matching over 9 bases. Germline-derived CDR1 and CDR2 are LGHDT and YNNKEL (reference sequence). The CDR3 totals 15 residues. V was pared by 2 bases and J by 6 bases, with 5 bases of the junction left unmatched. CDR3: CASSQRGGGANEQFF. CDR3 bases: TGTGCCAGCAGCCAAAGAGGCGGGGGGGCCAATGAGCAGTTCTTC.

This clonotype was detected ten times or more. The rearrangement joins TRBV12-3 or TRBV12-4 to TRBJ2-7, with D possibly TRBD1 on 6 matching bases. CDR3 length: 13 residues. V lost 3 bases and J 4 bases, leaving 10 bases between the germline ends. CDR3 in amino acids: CASSLGRGYEQYF. The CDR3 bases are TGTGCCAGCAGTTTGGGCAGGGGATACGAGCAGTACTTC.

The CDR3 DNA reads as TGTGCCAGAGACCCGCCTCGGGGGCCGACCTACGAGCAGTACTTC. Residues: CARDPPRGPTYEQYF. This chain uses TRBV6-1 with TRBJ2-7, with D possibly called TRBD1 or TRBD2 (6 bases each). Trimming took 9 bases from V and 2 from J, leaving 20 bases between them. CDR1 and CDR2 (germline): MNHNS, SASEGT. This CDR3 has 15 residues.

This rearrangement joins TRBV25-1 to TRBJ1-2; unclear D gene. In germline, CDR1 is MGHDK, CDR2 SYGVNS. The CDR3 loop spans 15 amino acids. V lost 3 bases and J lost 4, with 15 bases in between. In DNA form, the CDR3 reads TGTGCCAGCAGTGATCTATCGTGGTTTTTCTATGGCTACACCTTC. Protein sequence: CASSDLSWFFYGYTF.

The chain carries TRBV9 and TRBJ1-3; perhaps TRBD1 as D (5 bases). The germline V gene has CDR1 SGDLS and CDR2 YYNGEE. There are 17 residues in the CDR3. Trimming pared 2 bases from V and 0 bases from J, leaving 15 bases between. This chain's CDR3 is CASSVYGAPASGNTIYF. The CDR3, as DNA: TGTGCCAGCAGCGTTTACGGGGCACCCGCCTCTGGAAACACCATATATTTT.

This clonotype was seen ten or more times. J is TRBJ1-1 and V is TRBV7-2; no definite D call. V lost 3 bases, J lost 1 base, and 6 bases lay in between. This CDR3 is 13 amino acids long. CDR1 SGHTA and CDR2 FQGNSA come from the germline V gene. The CDR3 loop is CASSFSRNTEAFF. The CDR3 DNA reads as TGTGCCAGCAGCTTTTCACGGAACACTGAAGCTTTCTTT.

The rearrangement links TRBV7-2 to TRBJ2-7; TRBD2 matches 10 bases. The CDR3 spans 14 residues. Germline V gives CDR1 SGHTA, CDR2 FQGNSA. V lost 6 bases, J lost 6 bases, and 8 bases stayed unmatched. This CDR3 reads CASSPSGSWVEQYF. The CDR3 DNA follows: TGTGCCAGCAGTCCTAGCGGGAGCTGGGTCGAGCAGTACTTC.

This clonotype was recorded a few times. The CDR3 sequence: CASSYRGLLAKNIQYF. CDR3 coding DNA: TGTGCCAGCAGTTACAGAGGACTCCTAGCCAAAAACATTCAGTACTTC. This chain connects TRBV6-2 or TRBV6-3 to TRBJ2-4; D might be TRBD2 (5 bases). This CDR3 region has 16 residues. Germline loops: CDR1 MNHEY, CDR2 SVGEGT. V was clipped by 2 bases and J by 0 bases, with 11 bases between them.

The rearrangement joins TRBV5-1 to TRBJ2-5, with D possibly TRBD1 on 5 matching bases. The CDR3 consists of 14 residues. V lost 0 bases, J lost 5 bases, and 11 bases lay in between. Germline V gene lookup returns CDR1 SGHRS and CDR2 YFSETQ. The CDR3 DNA reads TGCGCCAGCAGCTTGGATCTGGGGCTGGAGACCCAGTACTTC. Translated, it gives CASSLDLGLETQYF.

At least ten counts were recorded for this clonotype. The genes are TRBV24-1 and TRBJ2-1; D gene unclear. Trimming took 6 bases from V and 9 from J, leaving 11 bases between them. The CDR3 consists of 12 residues. Germline-derived CDR1 and CDR2 are KGHDR and SFDVKD. The CDR3 DNA reads as TGTGCCACCAGTTCATGGGGTGGTGAGCAGTTCTTC. This sequence encodes CATSSWGGEQFF.

CDR3 in DNA: TGTGCCAGCTCACCCGACAGGGTCTGGGGCTACACCTTC. Its protein is CASSPDRVWGYTF. V is TRBV18 and J is TRBJ1-2; 7 bases line up with TRBD1. Germline V gives CDR1 KGHSH, CDR2 LQKENI. J gave up 8 bases and V 3 bases, and 6 bases lay outside the gene matches. There are 13 residues in the CDR3.

The chain carries TRBV9 and TRBJ1-1; maybe TRBD1 (5 bases). Trimming removed 0 bases from V and 1 base from J, with 7 bases in between. The germline CDR1 and CDR2 sequences are SGDLS and YYNGEE. CDR3 length: 14 amino acids. The CDR3 DNA is TGTGCCAGCAGCGTAGGGGACCAGAACACTGAAGCTTTCTTT. Translation: CASSVGDQNTEAFF.

This chain connects TRBV7-9 to TRBJ1-2, with D unclear. CDR3 size: 13 residues. Between the trimmed V and J ends, which lost 3 bases and 6 bases, there was a span of 11 bases. Germline V gene lookup returns CDR1 SEHNR and CDR2 FQNEAQ (reference sequence). CDR3 in amino acids: CASSFLTWDGYTF. Here the CDR3 DNA reads TGTGCCAGCAGCTTCTTGACGTGGGATGGCTACACCTTC.

The CDR3 sequence: CASSPPFGDTQYF. DNA of the CDR3: TGTGCCAGCTCACCTCCTTTCGGAGATACGCAGTATTTT. The chain combines TRBV18 with TRBJ2-3; no firm D call. With 3 bases removed from V and 5 bases from J, the gap between germline ends came to 9 bases. The CDR3 consists of 13 residues. Looked up from germline, CDR1 is KGHSH and CDR2 is LQKENI.

The chain carries TRBV4-1 and TRBJ2-1, with 10 positions matching TRBD2. The CDR3 length is 20 residues. The germline V gene encodes CDR1 MGHRA and CDR2 YSYEKL. V lost 4 bases and J lost 0; bases outside the gene matches: 15. As DNA, the CDR3 is TGCGCCAGCAGCCTCGGAGGACTAGCGGAGTTAGACCCCTCCTACAATGAGCAGTTCTTC. This sequence encodes CASSLGGLAELDPSYNEQFF.

This clonotype came up many times. The rearrangement links TRBV29-1 to TRBJ2-6; D is undetermined. The CDR3 consists of 15 residues. Trimming took off 4 bases at V and 0 bases at J, with 10 bases between the two ends. CDR1 is SQVTM, CDR2 ANQGSEA, per germline. CDR3 nucleotides: TGCAGCGTTGTAAACGGAGACTCTGGGGCCAACGTCCTGACTTTC. Its protein is CSVVNGDSGANVLTF.